The 5 T cell receptor beta chains below all came from one sample that was sequenced in a study of cytomegalovirus exposure and HLA in healthy donors. Primers for the PCR totalled 60 Vbeta and 13 Jbeta. Clones were sequenced by immunoSEQ multiplex PCR, and TCRdb holds only the in-frame ones, with some missing. The sample includes around 150,000 clones, roughly three quarters of them seen just once. Sequencing was carried out using PBMCs. These receptors were collected from a male donor in good health and CMV-seronegative.

The CDR3 region is CASSQLTSGGDDNEQFF. The CDR3, as DNA: TGTGCCAGCAGCCAACTTACTAGCGGGGGGGATGACAATGAGCAGTTCTTC. The J gene is TRBJ2-1, the V gene TRBV4-2, with 13 bases matching TRBD2. The V gene's germline CDR1 is LGHNA and CDR2 YNFKEQ. The CDR3 totals 17 residues. The J segment lost 5 bases and the V segment lost 2 bases, leaving 6 bases of the junction unmatched.

This clone was observed a handful of times. This chain uses TRBV6-1 with TRBJ1-1; D gene uncertain. The CDR3 is 13 residues long. The V end lost 6 bases, the J end lost 3 bases, and 11 bases lay between the germline ends. From germline, CDR1 is MNHNS and CDR2 SASEGT. DNA for the CDR3: TGTGCCAGCAGCGCAGGTCTTCACACTGAAGCTTTCTTT. This sequence encodes CASSAGLHTEAFF.

The chain uses TRBV5-4 and TRBJ1-2; D not resolved. Trimming left V 0 bases short and J 0 bases short, with 6 bases between. The germline gives CDR1 SGHNT, CDR2 YYREEE (reference sequence). This CDR3 contains 14 residues. DNA of the CDR3: TGTGCCAGCAGCTTGGGCGGAGCTAACTATGGCTACACCTTC. Translation: CASSLGGANYGYTF.

The chain uses TRBV7-2 and TRBJ2-2; 7 nucleotides align to TRBD1. CDR3 length: 15 amino acids. With 1 base clipped from V and 1 base from J, the junction kept 0 bases outside the gene matches. Germline V CDR1 and CDR2: SGHTA, FQGNSA. The CDR3 sequence: CASSLDRGNTGELFF. CDR3 DNA: TGTGCCAGCAGCTTAGACAGGGGGAACACCGGGGAGCTGTTTTTT.

This clone is a singleton in its sample. The V gene is TRBV7-3, the J gene TRBJ2-3, with 9 bases that match TRBD2. Germline V gene sequence: CDR1 SGHTA, CDR2 FQGTGA. Trimming at V came to 6 bases and at J to 10 bases, leaving 8 bases not matched to a gene. This CDR3 contains 13 residues. The CDR3 loop is CASSHATSGAQYF. CDR3 coding DNA: TGTGCCAGCAGTCACGCGACTAGCGGAGCGCAGTATTTT.